Reported below is one TCR beta chain. This sample was taken from a study of blood T cell repertoires in COVID-19. Looking at the study overall: Acute-phase and convalescent COVID-19 samples originated in the United States, Italy and Spain. PBMCs, B-cell-depleted T cells, or T cells provided the cDNA or gDNA that made up the material.

This CDR3 is 16 amino acids long. Looked up from germline, CDR1 is MDHEN and CDR2 is SYDVKM. Trimming removed 7 bases at V and 0 bases at J, with 16 bases between. Under the authors' procedure: Reference gene primer amplification yielded estimated nucleated cell counts. The method was immunoSEQ multiplex PCR; TCRdb's version includes in-frame clones alone and lacks a portion of them. V and J calls and clone size are copied from that table; D and trimming were computed from the DNA. This table has approximately 89,000 clones, roughly 92% appearing once. The specimen was peripheral blood. The gene calls are TRBV28 and TRBJ1-3; a possible D gene is TRBD1 (5 bases). This sequence was found in a woman aged 55-75 years with active COVID-19. DNA for the CDR3: TGTGCCAGCACTCCCCGGACCAGGGTCTCTGGAAACACCATATATTTT. Translation: CASTPRTRVSGNTIYF.